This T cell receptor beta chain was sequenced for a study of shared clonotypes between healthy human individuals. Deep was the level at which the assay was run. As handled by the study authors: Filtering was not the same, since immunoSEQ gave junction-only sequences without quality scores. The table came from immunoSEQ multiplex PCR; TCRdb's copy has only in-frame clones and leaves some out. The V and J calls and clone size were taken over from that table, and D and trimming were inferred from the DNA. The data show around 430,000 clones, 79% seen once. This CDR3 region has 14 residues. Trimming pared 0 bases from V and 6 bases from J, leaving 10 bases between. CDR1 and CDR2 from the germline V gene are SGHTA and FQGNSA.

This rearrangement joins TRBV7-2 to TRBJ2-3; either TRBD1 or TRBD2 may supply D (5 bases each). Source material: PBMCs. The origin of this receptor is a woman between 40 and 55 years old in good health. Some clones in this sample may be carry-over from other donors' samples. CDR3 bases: TGTGCCAGCAGCTTAGCGGGGGTCATTGATACGCAGTATTTT. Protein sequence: CASSLAGVIDTQYF.